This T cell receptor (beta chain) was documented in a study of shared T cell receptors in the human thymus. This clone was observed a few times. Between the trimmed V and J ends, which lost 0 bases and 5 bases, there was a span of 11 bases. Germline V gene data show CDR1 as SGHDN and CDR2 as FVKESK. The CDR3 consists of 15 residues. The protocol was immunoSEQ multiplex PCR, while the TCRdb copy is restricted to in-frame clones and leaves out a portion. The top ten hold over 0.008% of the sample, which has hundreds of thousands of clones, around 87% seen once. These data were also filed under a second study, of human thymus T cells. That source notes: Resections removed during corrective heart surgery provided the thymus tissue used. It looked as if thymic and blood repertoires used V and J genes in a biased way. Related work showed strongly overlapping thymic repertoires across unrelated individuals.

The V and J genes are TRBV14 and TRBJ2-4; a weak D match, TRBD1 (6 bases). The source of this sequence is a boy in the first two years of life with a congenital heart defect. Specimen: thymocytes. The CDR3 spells CASSQDVQGQNIQYF. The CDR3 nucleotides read TGTGCCAGCAGCCAAGATGTTCAGGGGCAAAACATTCAGTACTTC.